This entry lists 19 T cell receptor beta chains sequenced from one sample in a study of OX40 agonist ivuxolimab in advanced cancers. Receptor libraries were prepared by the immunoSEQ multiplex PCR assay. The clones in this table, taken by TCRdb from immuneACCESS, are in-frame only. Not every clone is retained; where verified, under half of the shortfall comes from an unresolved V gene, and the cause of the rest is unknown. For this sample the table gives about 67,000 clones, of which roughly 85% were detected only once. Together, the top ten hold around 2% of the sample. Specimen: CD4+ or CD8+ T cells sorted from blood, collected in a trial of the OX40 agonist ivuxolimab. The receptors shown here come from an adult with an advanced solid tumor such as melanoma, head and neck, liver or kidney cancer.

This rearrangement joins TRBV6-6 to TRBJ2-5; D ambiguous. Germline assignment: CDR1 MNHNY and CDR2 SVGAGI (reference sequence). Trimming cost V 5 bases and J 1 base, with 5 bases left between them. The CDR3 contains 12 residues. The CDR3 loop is CASSPGQETQYF. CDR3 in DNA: TGTGCCAGCAGTCCGGGCCAAGAGACCCAGTACTTC.

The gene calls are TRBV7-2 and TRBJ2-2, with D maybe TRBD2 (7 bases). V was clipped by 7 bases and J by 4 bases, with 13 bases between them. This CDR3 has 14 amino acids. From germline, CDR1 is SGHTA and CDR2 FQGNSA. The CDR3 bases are TGTGCCAGCACCCGGGGGGCGGGCACCGGGGAGCTGTTTTTT. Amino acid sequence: CASTRGAGTGELFF.

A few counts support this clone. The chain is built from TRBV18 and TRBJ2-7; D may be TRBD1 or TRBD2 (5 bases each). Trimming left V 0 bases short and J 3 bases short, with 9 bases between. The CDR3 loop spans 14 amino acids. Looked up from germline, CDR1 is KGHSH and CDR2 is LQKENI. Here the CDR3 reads CASSPPGAGYEQYF. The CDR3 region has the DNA TGTGCCAGCTCACCACCAGGGGCGGGCTACGAGCAGTACTTC.

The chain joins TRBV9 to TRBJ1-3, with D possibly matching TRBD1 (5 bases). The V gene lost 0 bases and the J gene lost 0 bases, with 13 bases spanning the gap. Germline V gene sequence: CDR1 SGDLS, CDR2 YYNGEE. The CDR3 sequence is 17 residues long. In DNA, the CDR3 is TGTGCCAGCAGCGTAGAAAACCAGGGATCCTCTGGAAACACCATATATTTT. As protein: CASSVENQGSSGNTIYF.

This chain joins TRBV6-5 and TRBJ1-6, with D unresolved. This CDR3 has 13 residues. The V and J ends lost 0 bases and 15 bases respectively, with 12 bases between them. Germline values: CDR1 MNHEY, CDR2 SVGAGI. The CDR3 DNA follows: TGTGCCAGCAGTTACTCGAGTGGTTCCAGCCTCCACTTT. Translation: CASSYSSGSSLHF.

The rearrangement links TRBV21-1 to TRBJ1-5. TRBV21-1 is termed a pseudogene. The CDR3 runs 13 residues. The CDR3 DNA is TGTGCCATCCTATTAACCGGGCCTCAGCCCCAGCATTTT. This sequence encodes CAILLTGPQPQHF.

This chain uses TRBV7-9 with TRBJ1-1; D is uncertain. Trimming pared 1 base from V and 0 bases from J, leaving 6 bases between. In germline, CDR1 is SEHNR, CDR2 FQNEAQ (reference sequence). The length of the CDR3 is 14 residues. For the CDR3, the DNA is TGTGCCAGCAGCTTAGGGCTCGTGAACACTGAAGCTTTCTTT. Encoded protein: CASSLGLVNTEAFF.

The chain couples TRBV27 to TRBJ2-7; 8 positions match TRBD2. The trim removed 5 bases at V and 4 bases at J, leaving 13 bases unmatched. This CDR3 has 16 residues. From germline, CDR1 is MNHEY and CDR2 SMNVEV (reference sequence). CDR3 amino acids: CASSPTSGRRFYEQYF. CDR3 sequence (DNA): TGTGCCAGCAGTCCCACTAGCGGACGGCGATTTTACGAGCAGTACTTC.

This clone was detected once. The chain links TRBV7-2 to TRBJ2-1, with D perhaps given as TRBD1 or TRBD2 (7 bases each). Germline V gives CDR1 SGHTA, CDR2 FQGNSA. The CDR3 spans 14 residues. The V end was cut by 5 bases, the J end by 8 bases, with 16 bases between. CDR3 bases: TGTGCCAGCAGCATCGGGGGAGGGGGCGATGAGCAGTTCTTC. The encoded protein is CASSIGGGGDEQFF.

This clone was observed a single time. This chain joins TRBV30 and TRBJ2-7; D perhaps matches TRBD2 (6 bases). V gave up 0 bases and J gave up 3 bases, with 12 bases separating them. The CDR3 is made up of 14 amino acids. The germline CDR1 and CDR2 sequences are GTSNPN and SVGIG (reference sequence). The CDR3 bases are TGTGCCTGGAGTGTTAGGAGGGGATTCTACGAGCAGTACTTC. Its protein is CAWSVRRGFYEQYF.

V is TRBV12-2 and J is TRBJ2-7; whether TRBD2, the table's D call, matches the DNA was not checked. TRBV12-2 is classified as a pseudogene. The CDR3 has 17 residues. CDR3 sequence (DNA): TGTGCAAGTCGCTTTCTTCTCTTAGAGGACTCATGGTGGGAGCAGTACTTC. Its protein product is CASRFLLLEDSWWEQYF.

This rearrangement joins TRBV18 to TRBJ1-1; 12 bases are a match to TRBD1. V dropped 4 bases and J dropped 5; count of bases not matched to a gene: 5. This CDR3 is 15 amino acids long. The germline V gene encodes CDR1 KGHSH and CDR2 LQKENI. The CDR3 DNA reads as TGTGCCAGCTCACGTGGGACAGGGGGCATAACTGAAGCTTTCTTT. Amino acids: CASSRGTGGITEAFF.

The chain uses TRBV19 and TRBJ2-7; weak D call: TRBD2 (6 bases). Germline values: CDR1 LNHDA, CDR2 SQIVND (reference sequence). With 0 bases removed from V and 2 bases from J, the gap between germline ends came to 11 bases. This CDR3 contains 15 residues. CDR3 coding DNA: TGTGCCAGTAGTATAGATGGGGCGGGAACCTACGAGCAGTACTTC. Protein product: CASSIDGAGTYEQYF.

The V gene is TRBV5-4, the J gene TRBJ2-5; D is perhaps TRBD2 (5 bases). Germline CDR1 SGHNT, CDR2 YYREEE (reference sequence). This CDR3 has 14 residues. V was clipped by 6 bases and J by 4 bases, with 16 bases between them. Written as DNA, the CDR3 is TGTGCCAGCACCCGGGGAACATTTGGAGAGACCCAGTACTTC. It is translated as CASTRGTFGETQYF.

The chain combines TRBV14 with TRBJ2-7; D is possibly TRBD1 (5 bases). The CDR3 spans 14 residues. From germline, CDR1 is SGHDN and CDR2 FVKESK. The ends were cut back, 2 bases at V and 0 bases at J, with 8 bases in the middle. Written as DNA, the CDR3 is TGTGCCAGCAGCCAAAGTCAGGGCTCCTACGAGCAGTACTTC. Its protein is CASSQSQGSYEQYF.

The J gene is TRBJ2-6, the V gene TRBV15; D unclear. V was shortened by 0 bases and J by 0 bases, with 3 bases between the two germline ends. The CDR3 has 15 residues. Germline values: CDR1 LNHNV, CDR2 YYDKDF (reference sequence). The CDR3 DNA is TGTGCCACCAGCAGAGACGGCTCTGGGGCCAACGTCCTGACTTTC. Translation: CATSRDGSGANVLTF. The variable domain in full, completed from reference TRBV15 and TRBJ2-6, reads DAMVIQNPRYQVTQFGKPVTLSCSQTLNHNVMYWYQQKSSQAPKLLFHYYDKDFNNEADTPDNFQSRRPNTSFCFLDIRSPGLGDTAMYLCATSRDGSGANVLTFGAGSRLTVL.

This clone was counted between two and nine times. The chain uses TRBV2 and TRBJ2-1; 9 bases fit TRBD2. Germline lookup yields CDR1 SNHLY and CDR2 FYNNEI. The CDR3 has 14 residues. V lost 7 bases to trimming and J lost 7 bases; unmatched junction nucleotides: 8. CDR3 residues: CASKGTSIMNEQFF. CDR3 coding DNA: TGTGCCAGCAAAGGGACTAGCATTATGAATGAGCAGTTCTTC.

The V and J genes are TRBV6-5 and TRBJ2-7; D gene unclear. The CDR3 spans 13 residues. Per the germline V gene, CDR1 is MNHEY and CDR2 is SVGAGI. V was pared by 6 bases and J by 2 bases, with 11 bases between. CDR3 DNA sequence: TGTGCCAGCAGCCGGCCCGACACCTACGAGCAGTACTTC. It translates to CASSRPDTYEQYF.

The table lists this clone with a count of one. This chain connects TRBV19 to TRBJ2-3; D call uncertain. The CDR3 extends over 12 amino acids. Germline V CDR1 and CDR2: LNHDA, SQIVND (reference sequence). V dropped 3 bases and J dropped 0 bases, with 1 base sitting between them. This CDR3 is CASSMSTDTQYF. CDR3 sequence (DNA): TGTGCCAGTAGTATGAGCACAGATACGCAGTATTTT. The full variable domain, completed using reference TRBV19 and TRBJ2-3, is DGGITQSPKYLFRKEGQNVTLSCEQNLNHDAMYWYRQDPGQGLRLIYYSQIVNDFQKGDIAEGYSVSREKKESFPLTVTSAQKNPTAFYLCASSMSTDTQYFGPGTRLTVL.